The present TCR beta chain was sequenced within a study of T cells in Graves' hyperthyroidism and ophthalmopathy. Findings of the study overall: Most clonotypes expanded in thyroid above 0.001 were likewise present in blood. In simple terms, a model built on 13 V-J features told ophthalmopathy apart from stable hyperthyroidism.

Trimming took off 6 bases at V and 11 bases at J, with 25 bases between the two ends. The CDR3 covers 15 residues. Uncontrolled infection, other autoimmune disease, pregnancy or lactation led to exclusion. It was less than 13 ml of fresh peripheral blood that supplied the PBMCs. Template material for amplifying TCR beta CDR3 regions consisted of RNA transcripts. The HTBI primer set served for first-round RT-PCR of the TCR CDR3. TCRdb re-called the multiplex PCR reads with MiXCR, one entry per CDR3 protein. The sample contains about 560,000 distinct CDR3 sequences, about a sixth of which appear only once. This clonotype was detected a few times. No antigen is known for it.

The J gene is TRBJ1-2, the V gene TRBV12-3 or TRBV12-4; a weak D match, TRBD1 (5 bases). The sequenced sample was blood. The TCR sequence derives from a woman aged 18-29 years with Graves' hyperthyroidism. The CDR3 DNA is TGTGCCAGCAGCCCCGATGGGGACGGACCCCTTAGTTACACCTTC. Translation gives CASSPDGDGPLSYTF.